These 2 T cell receptor beta chains were sequenced from one sample in a study of T cells in Graves' hyperthyroidism and ophthalmopathy. Amplification of TCR beta CDR3 regions was performed using RNA transcripts as template. The HTBI primer set was used in a first-round RT-PCR of the TCR CDR3. Each CDR3 protein gets one entry after TCRdb re-called the multiplex PCR reads with MiXCR. The table shows about 260,000 distinct CDR3 sequences, with about 16% occurring only once. The sample comprised blood. All receptors come from a woman aged 18-29 years with Graves' ophthalmopathy.

This clonotype was detected a few times. This sequence joins TRBV4-2 and TRBJ1-1; D is perhaps TRBD1 (5 bases). The germline V gene encodes CDR1 LGHNA and CDR2 YNFKEQ. CDR3 size: 14 residues. Trimming removed 2 bases at V and 0 bases at J, with 7 bases between. CDR3 sequence reads: CASSQRDLNTEAFF. As DNA, the CDR3 is TGTGCCAGCAGCCAAAGGGACCTGAACACTGAAGCTTTCTTT.

There are many counts of this clonotype. The chain recombines TRBV28 with TRBJ2-5; D perhaps matches TRBD1 (6 bases). Germline CDR1 and CDR2: MDHEN and SYDVKM. V was cut by 4 bases and J by 5 bases, with 20 bases left in between. This CDR3 has 16 amino acids. The CDR3 nucleotides read TGTGCCAGCAGTTCCCCCCACAGGGAAAAGGGTGAGACCCAGTACTTC. As protein: CASSSPHREKGETQYF.